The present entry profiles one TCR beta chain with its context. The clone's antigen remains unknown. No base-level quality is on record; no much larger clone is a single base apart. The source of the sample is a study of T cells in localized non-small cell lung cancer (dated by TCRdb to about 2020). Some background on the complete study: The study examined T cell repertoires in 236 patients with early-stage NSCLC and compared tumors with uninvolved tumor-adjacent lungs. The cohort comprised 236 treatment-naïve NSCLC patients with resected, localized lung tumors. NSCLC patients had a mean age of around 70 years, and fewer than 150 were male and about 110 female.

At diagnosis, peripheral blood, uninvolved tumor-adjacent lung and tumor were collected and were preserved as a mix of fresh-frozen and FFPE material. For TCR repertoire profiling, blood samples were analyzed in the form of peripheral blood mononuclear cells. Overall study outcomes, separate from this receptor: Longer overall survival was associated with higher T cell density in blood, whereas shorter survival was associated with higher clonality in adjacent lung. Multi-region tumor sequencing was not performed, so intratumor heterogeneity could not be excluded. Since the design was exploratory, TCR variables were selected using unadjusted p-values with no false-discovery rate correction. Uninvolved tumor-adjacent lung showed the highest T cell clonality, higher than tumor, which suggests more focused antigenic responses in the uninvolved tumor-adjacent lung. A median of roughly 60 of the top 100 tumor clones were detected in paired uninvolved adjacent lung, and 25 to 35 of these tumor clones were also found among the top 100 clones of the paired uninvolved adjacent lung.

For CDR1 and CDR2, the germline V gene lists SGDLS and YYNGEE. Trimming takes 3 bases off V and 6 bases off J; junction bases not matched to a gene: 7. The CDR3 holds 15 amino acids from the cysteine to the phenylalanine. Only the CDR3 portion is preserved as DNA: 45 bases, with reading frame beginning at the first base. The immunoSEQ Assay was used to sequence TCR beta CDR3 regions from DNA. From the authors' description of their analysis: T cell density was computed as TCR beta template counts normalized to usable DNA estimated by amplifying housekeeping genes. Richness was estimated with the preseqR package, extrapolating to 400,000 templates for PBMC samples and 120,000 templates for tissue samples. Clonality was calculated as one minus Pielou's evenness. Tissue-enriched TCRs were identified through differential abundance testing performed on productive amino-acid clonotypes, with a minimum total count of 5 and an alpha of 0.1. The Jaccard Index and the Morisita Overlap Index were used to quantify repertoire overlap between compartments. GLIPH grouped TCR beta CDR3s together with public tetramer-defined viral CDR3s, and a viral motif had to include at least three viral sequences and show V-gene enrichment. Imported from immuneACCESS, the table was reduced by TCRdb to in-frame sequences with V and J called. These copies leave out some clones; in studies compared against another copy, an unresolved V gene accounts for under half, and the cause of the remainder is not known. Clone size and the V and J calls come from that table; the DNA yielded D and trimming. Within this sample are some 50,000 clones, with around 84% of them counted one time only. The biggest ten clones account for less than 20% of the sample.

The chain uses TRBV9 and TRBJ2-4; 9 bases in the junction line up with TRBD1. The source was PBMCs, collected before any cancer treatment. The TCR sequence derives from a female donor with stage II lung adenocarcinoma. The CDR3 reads CASSAGAGQGNIQYF. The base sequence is TGTGCCAGCAGCGCCGGGGCGGGACAGGGAAACATTCAGTACTTC.